This TCR beta chain was documented in a study of cytomegalovirus exposure and HLA in healthy donors listed by TCRdb under 2017. In the study overall: An earlier analysis of approximately 590 of the donors reported 250 to 350 Gb of sequence data and some 100 million unique TCR beta sequences from about 200 million T cells. An early release covering roughly 640 HLA-typed donors comprised approximately 300 gigabases of sequencing data and 85 million or so unique TCR sequences. The genetic ancestry cluster associated with self-reported Caucasian donors included about four fifths of the roughly 400 genotyped donors. The study aimed to test whether signatures of past pathogen exposure could be identified by cataloging public T cell receptors. Using immunosequencing, the study profiled T cell repertoires from approximately 700 subjects and related those repertoires to cytomegalovirus serostatus. A separate validation cohort of about 110 different subjects was used in addition to the 666-subject first cohort. To predict cytomegalovirus infection status, the study combined high-throughput TCR immunosequencing, statistical association of individual TCRs with disease status, and machine learning. To study patterns of TCR occurrence, a later analysis re-analyzed previously published TCR beta repertoires from more than 550 donors and added high-resolution HLA genotyping. Rather than using new phenotypic data, the later analysis identified candidate immune exposures from TCR beta sequences and from how often those sequences occurred across donors. In an earlier analysis of around 540 of the donors, high-throughput TCR beta sequencing was used to judge whether each TCR beta V gene segment behaved as functional or pseudogenic. Donor age, sex, ethnicity and CMV serostatus were compiled together with the repertoire data. Genome-wide SNP genotypes for about 60% of the 666 donors were used in a later genetic analysis, which treated that subset as a discovery cohort. All discovery cohort repertoires had been generated using a single sequencing platform. Both class I and class II loci were covered by HLA typing, at four-digit resolution. The number of typed donors differed by locus: roughly 629-640 for A, B, C, DRB1 and DQB1; approximately 540 for DQA1; approximately 600 for DPA1; and 400 to 480 for DPB1. A few DR-DQ haplotypes were treated as single units for association and clustering because of strong linkage in the cohort. Among 398 genotyped donors of the cohort, an average of around 250,000 unique TCR beta nucleotide sequences was sequenced per donor, of which about 20% were non-productive. Beyond this particular receptor, the publication reports: The cohort was sequenced for TCR beta chains only, and without alpha or paired-chain data the features that could be detected were limited. In a later analysis, TCR association rates were found to vary across HLA loci, with the most associated TCRs seen for DRB1 alleles and the fewest for HLA-C alleles. Because the 87-base-pair reads could not distinguish some IMGT-functional V segments, including TRBV6-2 and TRBV6-3, those segments were excluded. The earlier analysis of a few hundred of the donors excluded approximately 15 rarely observed V segments, including chromosome 9 orphons, because counts were too low. According to a later analysis, parvovirus B19, influenza, CMV and Epstein-Barr virus appeared linked to several top co-occurrence clusters. In the study, approximately 160 TCR beta chains were listed as associated with cytomegalovirus. The authors suggested that the approach could potentially be generalized to other disease states and immunological phenotypes. An earlier analysis of around 600 of the donors showed that most TCR beta V segments appeared in productive rearrangements either about 87% or about 30% of the time, which broadly matched IMGT annotations. Correlated functional status among segregating V segments might be attributable to linkage disequilibrium, but an unknown experimental factor could not be ruled out. While some public TCRs were present in many individuals, most TCR sequences turned up only very rarely across donors. A cluster of highly shared sequence variants was judged likely to represent a technical artifact of the sequencing pipeline. Because some donors lacked HLA typing at each locus, the association tests relied only on the typed subset. A further reported finding was that TCR beta sequences accurately predicted the HLA-A and HLA-B alleles for most subjects in the first cohort. The classifier was reported to diagnose cytomegalovirus status with high specificity and sensitivity in both the original cohort and the validation cohort. For the cohort, immune exposure information was limited to CMV serostatus. According to a later genetic analysis, donors in an Asian-associated ancestry cluster had fewer N-insertions in productive TCRs than the roughly 670-donor mean. Specific HLA alleles were associated with 15,000 to 20,000 TCR beta sequences at a false discovery rate of 0.05 in a later analysis. V-gene and J-gene trimming of TCR beta chains was associated with a missense DCLRE1C variant in a later genetic analysis, and the association was replicated in an independent cohort. Assigning TCR associations to individual alleles was difficult when HLA alleles, especially DR and DQ, strongly co-occurred. Three of the identified cytomegalovirus-associated TCR beta chains were confirmed in vitro to be specific for cytomegalovirus antigens. In a later analysis, most CMV-associated TCR beta chains were found to appear HLA-restricted, with HLA associations seemingly driven largely by CMV exposure. Compared with equally common non-associated chains, HLA-associated TCR beta chains in a later analysis were more clonally expanded and had lower generation probabilities. Presence/absence analyses assumed roughly uniform sequencing depth across donors, an assumption that may not hold.

CDR1 and CDR2 are read off the germline V gene as SGDLS and YYNGEE. A distance of 17 bases separates the germline ends of V and J, which lose 4 bases and 3 bases respectively. The CDR3 contains 16 residues, cysteine and phenylalanine counted. The read is trimmed to its CDR3 DNA, 48 bases read in frame from base 1. Libraries came from the immunoSEQ multiplex PCR assay. For the multiplex PCR, a mixture combining 60 forward primers for TCR Vbeta segments and 13 reverse primers for TCR Jbeta segments was used. The CDR3 region of rearranged TCR beta genes was amplified from genomic DNA with a multiplex PCR assay. On the Illumina HiSeq System, the amplified TCR beta libraries were sequenced as 87-base-pair reads. In the paper's pipeline: In a later analysis, approximately 74 million unique TCR beta chains were counted across the roughly 610 repertoires, and roughly 11 million of these chains were shared by at least two donors. Raw reads were error-corrected and collapsed into unique sequences by a nearest-neighbor algorithm in which closely related sequences were merged to remove PCR and sequencing errors. To assign V, D and J gene segments, CDR3 sequences were aligned to IMGT reference sequences. For a sequence to be retained, at least a six-nucleotide match to both a V gene segment and a J gene segment was required. Rearrangements were called productive when the CDR3 lacked stop codons and stayed in frame with V and J; all others were non-productive. Following IMGT convention, CDR3 was defined as the stretch from the second conserved V-encoded cysteine to the conserved J-encoded phenylalanine. Sequences without an unambiguous match to a single V gene segment were excluded from the earlier analysis of several hundred of the donors. In an earlier analysis of approximately 590 of the donors, a V segment was called functional when productive rearrangements were above 56.7%, and segregating when the standard deviation between donors exceeded 5%. A statistical classification framework was built to diagnose cytomegalovirus status from the catalog of TCR beta chain sequences. A later analysis assigned V and J genes by comparing TCR nucleotide sequences with IMGT/GENE-DB human TR gene sequences. The TCRdist pipeline was used in a later analysis to assign CDR3 sequences and most-parsimonious VDJ recombination scenarios. A later analysis defined each TCR beta chain by its CDR3 amino acid sequence plus V-gene family, and excluded reads lacking a unique V-gene family. In a later analysis, 450 to 600 highly shared, low-generation-probability nucleotide sequences were removed to address suspected cross-contamination and a sequencing artifact. In a later analysis, a clonal expansion index was calculated for each public chain from normalized within-repertoire ranks of inferred template counts. A later analysis computed generation probabilities with a VDJ recombination model fitted to out-of-frame rearrangements, and checked the results against IGoR. In a later analysis, TCR-TCR, TCR-HLA and TCR-CMV co-occurrence was scored with hypergeometric tests, and a repertoire-size bias correction was applied to TCR pairs. False discovery rates were estimated in a later analysis by permuting HLA or CMV assignments 20 times. A later analysis grouped co-occurring TCRs with DBSCAN, adding TCRdist sequence similarity when clustering within HLA-allele-positive subsets. Repertoires with fewer than 30,000 or more than 120,000 public chains, plus five repertoires with anomalous nucleotide sharing, were excluded from co-occurrence clustering. In TCRdb, the immuneACCESS table is reduced to in-frame sequences with V and J assigned. These tables do not hold every clone; where another copy was compared, an unresolved V gene accounts for under half, and the others remain unexplained. Clone size and the V and J calls come from that table; the DNA yielded D and trimming. Recorded for this sample are under 200,000 clones; approximately 80% of them occurred a single time. The ten largest clones capture approximately 1.9% of the sample.

The cohort comprised 666 healthy bone marrow donors. All cohort members were sampled while nominally healthy, although unrecorded immune exposures were likely present. The donor was CMV seronegative and belonged to the group of over 300 seronegative cohort members. A peripheral blood sample was collected from each donor, and TCR beta sequencing was performed on peripheral blood mononuclear cells. Genomic DNA extraction from the blood cell samples was performed with the Qiagen DNeasy Blood Extraction Kit. This clone appeared a single time. Its specific antigen is unknown. No qualities accompany the bases; no much larger clone lies one base away.

Recombination joined TRBV9 with TRBJ1-3; D gene: possibly TRBD1, on 6 matching bases. The TCR was taken from a man aged 18 to 30 in good health and CMV-seronegative. The sequencing input was PBMCs. For the CDR3, the sequence is CASSPREGVGGNTIYF. The sequence in DNA is TGTGCCAGCAGCCCCCGCGAGGGGGTTGGTGGAAACACCATATATTTT.